A selection of T cell receptor beta chains follows, all from one sample in a study of CD8 T cells in Susac syndrome. TCRdb independently ran MiXCR on the immunoSEQ multiplex PCR reads; one entry per CDR3 protein. The sample gives under 200,000 distinct CDR3 sequences, 90% to 95% of which show up once; over 0.12% is in the top ten. Sequenced: CD4+ T cells from PBMCs. These receptors were obtained from a human donor in good health. Both conserved end residues are part of each CDR3. Fields, in order: J gene, clone size, V gene, D gene, CDR3 protein, CDR3 DNA. A D gene is named only where the DNA matches it firmly. A clone size is listed for some rows: how often the clone was seen (once, few, many), or a class if it is expanded.

TRBJ2-5,-,TRBV29-1,-,CSVARAVQETQYF,TGCAGCGTTGCCCGGGCAGTACAAGAGACCCAGTACTTC
TRBJ2-6,-,TRBV4-2,TRBD1,CASSQGQGALGANVLTF,TGTGCCAGCAGCCAGGGACAGGGGGCGCTTGGGGCCAACGTCCTGACTTTC
TRBJ2-1,-,TRBV7-2,TRBD1,CASRRTGATDNEQFF,TGTGCCAGCAGACGGACAGGAGCCACCGACAATGAGCAGTTCTTC
TRBJ2-1,-,TRBV7-9,-,CASSLVMNEQFF,TGTGCCAGCAGCTTAGTAATGAATGAGCAGTTCTTC
TRBJ2-3,-,TRBV7-8,-,CASSLGVTDTQYF,TGTGCCAGCAGCTTAGGAGTCACAGATACGCAGTATTTT
TRBJ1-2,once,TRBV6-5,-,CASSYYRTRGYTF,TGTGCCAGCAGTTACTACAGGACGAGGGGCTACACCTTC
TRBJ2-2,-,TRBV5-1,-,CASTDVGELFF,TGCGCCAGCACTGATGTCGGGGAGCTGTTTTTT
TRBJ1-1,-,TRBV7-2,-,CASSLVAGVNTEAFF,TGTGCCAGCAGCTTAGTAGCAGGGGTGAACACTGAAGCTTTCTTT
TRBJ2-1,-,TRBV7-2,-,CASSLELGSWFF,TGTGCCAGCAGCTTAGAGTTGGGCTCATGGTTCTTC
TRBJ1-1,-,TRBV11-3,-,CASSLKNTEAFF,TGTGCCAGCAGCCTTAAGAACACTGAAGCTTTCTTT
TRBJ2-6,-,TRBV28,-,CASSAPGSSGANVLTF,TGTGCCAGCAGTGCCCCGGGGTCCTCTGGGGCCAACGTCCTGACTTTC
TRBJ2-3,-,TRBV4-3,TRBD2,CASSHVWRGGRADTQYF,TGCGCCAGCAGCCACGTTTGGCGGGGGGGCCGGGCAGATACGCAGTATTTT
TRBJ1-6,-,TRBV20-1,TRBD1,CSAPGQGASPLHF,TGCAGTGCCCCGGGACAGGGGGCTTCACCCCTCCACTTT
TRBJ1-1,-,TRBV12-3/TRBV12-4,-,CASTSSGANTEAFF,TGTGCCAGCACTTCGTCCGGGGCGAACACTGAAGCTTTCTTT
TRBJ1-1,-,TRBV3-1,-,CASRRGGGAANTEAFF,TGTGCCAGCCGCCGCGGTGGAGGGGCGGCGAACACTGAAGCTTTCTTT
TRBJ2-1,-,TRBV7-8,TRBD2,CASSLGGTRDNEQFF,TGTGCCAGCAGCTTAGGTGGGACTAGGGACAATGAGCAGTTCTTC
TRBJ1-3,-,TRBV6-5,-,CASRPFDSGNTIYF,TGTGCCAGCAGACCGTTCGACTCTGGAAACACCATATATTTT
TRBJ1-4,-,TRBV29-1,-,CSVGADEKLFF,TGCAGCGTTGGGGCGGATGAAAAACTGTTTTTT
TRBJ1-5,-,TRBV5-7,-,CASSNLRDTGSPQHF,TGTGCCAGCAGCAATCTCCGGGACACGGGTTCGCCCCAGCATTTT
TRBJ1-3,-,TRBV7-7,-,CASSSGRSSGNTIYF,TGTGCTAGCAGCTCCGGACGGAGCTCTGGAAACACCATATATTTT
TRBJ1-2,once,TRBV12-3/TRBV12-4,-,CASSPDVGDGYTF,TGTGCCAGCAGTCCCGACGTTGGGGATGGCTACACCTTC
TRBJ1-6,-,TRBV20-1,-,CSARSGPSDSPLHF,TGCAGTGCTAGAAGCGGTCCCTCGGATTCACCCCTCCACTTT
TRBJ2-3,-,TRBV20-1,TRBD2,CSARSSGVWDTQYF,TGCAGTGCTAGGTCCAGCGGGGTCTGGGATACGCAGTATTTT
TRBJ1-1,-,TRBV7-9,TRBD1,CASSSAGGTEAFF,TGTGCCAGCAGCTCTGCAGGGGGCACTGAAGCTTTCTTT
TRBJ1-5,-,TRBV18,-,CASSGLGNQPQHF,TGTGCCAGCTCAGGTCTGGGAAATCAGCCCCAGCATTTT
TRBJ2-5,once,TRBV29-1,TRBD1,CSVDAVVGGAGETQYF,TGCAGCGTTGATGCCGTTGTAGGGGGCGCTGGGGAGACCCAGTACTTC
TRBJ1-6,-,TRBV18,-,CASSRRGEIYNSPLHF,TGTGCCAGCTCACGGAGGGGCGAAATCTATAATTCACCCCTCCACTTT
TRBJ1-5,-,TRBV28,-,CASSPGRSWQPQHF,TGTGCCAGCAGCCCCGGACGGTCCTGGCAGCCCCAGCATTTT
TRBJ1-2,-,TRBV6-6,-,CASSRDIVYGYTF,TGTGCCAGCAGCAGGGACATAGTCTATGGCTACACCTTC
TRBJ2-7,-,TRBV4-3,TRBD1,CASSQADRGSYEQYF,TGCGCCAGCAGCCAAGCGGACAGGGGTTCCTACGAGCAGTACTTC
TRBJ2-3,-,TRBV3-1,-,CASSPDSSTDTQYF,TGTGCCAGCAGCCCGGACAGTAGCACAGATACGCAGTATTTT
TRBJ1-2,-,TRBV2,TRBD1,CASRDRGNGYTF,TGTGCCAGCAGGGACAGGGGGAATGGCTACACCTTC
TRBJ1-2,-,TRBV25-1,-,CASSSTGEYGYTF,TGTGCCAGCAGTAGCACAGGAGAATATGGCTACACCTTC
TRBJ2-5,-,TRBV20-1,TRBD1,CSARNPQGAGETQYF,TGCAGTGCTAGAAATCCCCAGGGGGCAGGGGAGACCCAGTACTTC
TRBJ2-3,-,TRBV19,-,CASSPTLDTQYF,TGTGCCAGTAGCCCGACCCTTGATACGCAGTATTTT
TRBJ1-1,-,TRBV29-1,-,CSVMNRAGNTEAFF,TGCAGCGTAATGAATCGGGCGGGGAACACTGAAGCTTTCTTT
TRBJ1-5,-,TRBV12-3/TRBV12-4,-,CASSFGDRRGNQPQHF,TGTGCCAGCAGTTTCGGGGACCGAAGGGGCAATCAGCCCCAGCATTTT